This T cell receptor beta chain was retrieved from a study of blood T cells in healthy people across ages. Study background: The capture of about one barcoded beta molecule per two T cells was achieved by template switching.

Through a sample-barcoded 5' primer and a J-beta primer mix, a second PCR was run for about 6 to 11 cycles. Via MiXCR, TCRdb re-called the 5' RACE reads, giving one row per CDR3 protein. The data show about 680,000 distinct CDR3 sequences, around 45% seen once. The individuals who served as donors were healthy Caucasians living in Russia, aged roughly 6 to 100. Per sample, no less than 6 micrograms of total RNA were extracted. A few counts support this clonotype. Its antigen is not known. This CDR3 region has 15 residues. Trimming stripped 5 bases from V and 1 base from J, with 14 bases between. The germline CDR1 and CDR2 sequences are MGHRA and YSYEKL. Broader study findings: In older individuals, TCR beta diversity per million T cells was lower, falling roughly linearly with age.

Sequencing was carried out using blood. The origin of this receptor is a woman aged 60-75 years in good health. V and J are TRBV4-1 and TRBJ2-5; D is undetermined. The CDR3 loop reads CASSSNSLPQETQYF. The CDR3 DNA is TGCGCCAGCAGCTCGAATAGTCTTCCCCAAGAGACCCAGTACTTC.